Shown below are 20 T cell receptor beta chains from a single sample sequenced in a study of control samples from healthy donors and cancer patients. Profiled with immunoSEQ multiplex PCR; TCRdb holds only in-frame clones, not every one. The sample has roughly 86,000 clones, approximately 90% seen once. What was sequenced was blood. Every receptor here comes from a woman between 18 and 29 years old in good health.

The V and J genes are TRBV29-1 and TRBJ2-1; D may correspond to TRBD1 or TRBD2 (6 bases each). CDR1 and CDR2 (germline): SQVTM, ANQGSEA. This CDR3 has 15 residues. Trimming left V 4 bases short and J 8 bases short, with 21 bases between. The CDR3 nucleotides are TGCAGCGTTGTTCCCGGGTGGGGGGCTATCGATGAGCAGTTCTTC. This gives the protein CSVVPGWGAIDEQFF.

This sequence joins TRBV18 and TRBJ2-7; no clear D gene. The CDR3 runs 18 residues. Trimming pared 3 bases from V and 3 bases from J, leaving 24 bases between. CDR1 is KGHSH, CDR2 LQKENI, per germline. The CDR3 DNA reads TGTGCCAGCTCACCGGCTATCTCAGGCAGCCTACCGAACTACGAGCAGTACTTC. Translating it yields CASSPAISGSLPNYEQYF.

The chain uses TRBV6-5 and TRBJ2-7; D call uncertain. Germline loops: CDR1 MNHEY, CDR2 SVGAGI. This CDR3 is built from 13 residues. V shed 6 bases and J shed 2 bases, with 11 bases lying between them. CDR3 region: CASSDLRPYEQYF. CDR3 nucleotides: TGTGCCAGCAGCGACCTTAGGCCCTACGAGCAGTACTTC.

This chain joins TRBV7-9 and TRBJ2-1; possibly TRBD2 for D (6 bases). V was cut by 4 bases and J by 3 bases, with 10 bases left in between. Germline CDR1 reads SEHNR; CDR2 reads FQNEAQ (reference sequence). The CDR3 runs to 14 residues. The CDR3 bases are TGTGCCAGCAGCTGGGGGGACCGCTACAATGAGCAGTTCTTC. It yields the protein CASSWGDRYNEQFF.

This clone has a handful of counts. The chain combines TRBV29-1 with TRBJ2-5, with TRBD1 as a possible D gene (6 bases). V was trimmed by 5 bases and J by 4 bases, leaving 8 bases between them. In germline, CDR1 is SQVTM, CDR2 ANQGSEA. There are 11 residues in the CDR3. The CDR3 nucleotides are TGCAGCGTTTCACAGGGAGAGACCCAGTACTTC. Translation: CSVSQGETQYF. The full variable domain, with the rest looked up from reference TRBV29-1 and TRBJ2-5, is SAVISQKPSRDICQRGTSLTIQCQVDSQVTMMFWYRQQPGQSLTLIATANQGSEATYESGFVIDKFPISRPNLTFSTLTVSNMSPEDSSIYLCSVSQGETQYFGPGTRLLVL.

The rearrangement uses TRBV3-1 (or the pseudogene TRBV3-2) and TRBJ2-5; 12 bases line up with TRBD2. This CDR3 is 16 amino acids long. CDR1 and CDR2 (germline): LGHDT, YNNKEL (reference sequence). J was trimmed by 5 bases and V by 0 bases; bases with no gene match: 4. The CDR3 sequence: CASSQDLAGGLETQYF. CDR3 DNA: TGTGCCAGCAGCCAAGATCTAGCGGGGGGGCTTGAGACCCAGTACTTC.

This chain uses TRBV4-1 with TRBJ2-3, with 12 bases fitting TRBD2. V dropped 4 bases and J dropped 3; count of bases not matched to a gene: 8. CDR3 size: 17 residues. Germline V gene data show CDR1 as MGHRA and CDR2 as YSYEKL. In nucleotides, the CDR3 is TGCGCCAGCAGCCGCCTTCCTAGCGGGGGGGGGACAGATACGCAGTATTTT. Its translation: CASSRLPSGGGTDTQYF.

This clone was recorded once. The chain carries TRBV3-1 (or the pseudogene TRBV3-2) and TRBJ1-2, with a weak D call TRBD1 (6 bases). From germline, CDR1 is LGHDT and CDR2 YNNKEL (reference sequence). V was shortened by 4 bases and J by 7 bases, with 13 bases between the two germline ends. This CDR3 region has 13 residues. CDR3: CASSPSLGAGYTF. The CDR3 region has the DNA TGTGCCAGCAGCCCGAGTTTGGGGGCTGGCTACACCTTC.

V usage is TRBV6-5 and J usage is TRBJ1-5; 7 nucleotides match TRBD1. Trimming cost V 8 bases and J 2 bases; bases outside gene matches: 6. The CDR3 runs 14 residues. The germline V gene encodes CDR1 MNHEY and CDR2 SVGAGI. CDR3 nucleotides: TGTGCCAGCCTCACAGGGGTCGGCAATCAGCCCCAGCATTTT. Protein: CASLTGVGNQPQHF.

CDR3 coding DNA: TGTGCTAGTGGTTTGGGACTCACTGAAGCTTTCTTT. Protein sequence: CASGLGLTEAFF. V gene TRBV12-5 combines with J gene TRBJ1-1; no clear D. This CDR3 is 12 amino acids long. V lost 1 base and J lost 4, with 4 bases in between. Germline V lookup: CDR1 LGHNT, CDR2 FRNRAP.

V usage is TRBV28 and J usage is TRBJ1-4, with 10 bases that match TRBD1. This CDR3 is 15 amino acids long. The V segment lost 5 bases and the J segment 6 bases; nucleotides outside the gene matches: 6. The germline V gene has CDR1 MDHEN and CDR2 SYDVKM. The CDR3 bases are TGTGCCAGCAGTCCCGGGGGGACAGGGGATGAAAAACTGTTTTTT. Its translation: CASSPGGTGDEKLFF.

V and J are TRBV5-1 and TRBJ2-3, with D uncertain. The germline CDR1 and CDR2 sequences are SGHRS and YFSETQ. The CDR3 extends over 13 amino acids. Trimming took 2 bases from V and 0 from J, leaving 4 bases between them. The CDR3 protein is CASSLSSTDTQYF. CDR3 in DNA: TGCGCCAGCAGCTTATCTAGCACAGATACGCAGTATTTT.

This clone has more than one count but fewer than ten. The rearrangement joins TRBV6-4 to TRBJ1-1; no reliable D call. CDR3 length equals 13 residues. In germline, CDR1 is MRHNA, CDR2 SNTAGT. V was pared by 3 bases and J by 1 base, with 6 bases between. Here the CDR3 DNA reads TGTGCCAGCAGTGATCAGAGGAACACTGAAGCTTTCTTT. This translates into CASSDQRNTEAFF.

The V gene is TRBV2, the J gene TRBJ1-2; tentatively, D is TRBD1 (6 bases). Trimming took off 6 bases at V and 4 bases at J, with 15 bases between the two ends. This CDR3 spans 14 amino acids. Germline V gene lookup returns CDR1 SNHLY and CDR2 FYNNEI. In nucleotides, the CDR3 is TGTGCCAGCAGGGGGGGGCGCCAGGGCTATGGCTACACCTTC. Translating gives CASRGGRQGYGYTF.

J is TRBJ1-2 and V is TRBV19; D uncertain. The V gene's germline CDR1 is LNHDA and CDR2 SQIVND (reference sequence). The CDR3 sequence is 14 residues long. Trimming pared 2 bases from V and 4 bases from J, leaving 11 bases between. The CDR3: CASSIRDTSYGYTF. In DNA, the CDR3 is TGTGCCAGTAGTATAAGAGACACCTCCTATGGCTACACCTTC. The whole variable domain, remainder taken from reference TRBV19 and TRBJ1-2, is DGGITQSPKYLFRKEGQNVTLSCEQNLNHDAMYWYRQDPGQGLRLIYYSQIVNDFQKGDIAEGYSVSREKKESFPLTVTSAQKNPTAFYLCASSIRDTSYGYTFGSGTRLTVV.

Note on this clone: Other DNA sequences in this specimen translate into the identical CDR3. The rearrangement uses TRBV5-1 and TRBJ1-1; a weak D match, TRBD1 (5 bases). The V gene's germline CDR1 is SGHRS and CDR2 YFSETQ. The length of the CDR3 is 14 residues. V was clipped by 0 bases and J by 1 base, with 7 bases between them. The CDR3 region is CASSLEGRNTEAFF. For the CDR3, the DNA is TGCGCCAGCAGCTTGGAGGGACGGAACACTGAAGCTTTCTTT.

The CDR3: CATSESGGNQPQHF. DNA of the CDR3: TGTGCCACCAGTGAATCAGGGGGCAATCAGCCCCAGCATTTT. The chain carries TRBV24-1 and TRBJ1-5; possible D gene TRBD1, 6 bases. The CDR3 covers 14 residues. Trimming shortened V by 4 bases and J by 2 bases, and 8 bases separated the two germline ends. The germline V gene has CDR1 KGHDR and CDR2 SFDVKD.

CDR3 sequence: CASSRGYEAFF. CDR3 in DNA: TGTGCCAGCAGTAGGGGGTATGAAGCTTTCTTT. This sequence joins TRBV27 and TRBJ1-1; D may be TRBD1 (6 bases). Germline CDR1 and CDR2: MNHEY and SMNVEV (reference sequence). Trimming removed 5 bases at V and 7 bases at J, with 8 bases between. CDR3 length equals 11 residues.

This clone showed up just a few times. The genes are TRBV5-1 and TRBJ2-5; the match to TRBD2 covers 8 bases. With V trimmed by 5 bases and J by 1 base, 4 bases remained unmatched. Germline V lookup: CDR1 SGHRS, CDR2 YFSETQ. The CDR3 totals 14 residues. The CDR3 DNA is TGCGCCAGCAGGACGGGGGGGGCCCAAGAGACCCAGTACTTC. Protein: CASRTGGAQETQYF. Full variable domain (rest looked up from reference TRBV5-1 and TRBJ2-5): KAGVTQTPRYLIKTRGQQVTLSCSPISGHRSVSWYQQTPGQGLQFLFEYFSETQRNKGNFPGRFSGRQFSNSRSEMNVSTLELGDSALYLCASRTGGAQETQYFGPGTRLLVL.

The V call is TRBV19, the J call TRBJ1-2; D remains unclear. The germline V and J ends were trimmed by 7 bases and 4 bases, with 16 bases remaining between them. Per germline, CDR1 LNHDA and CDR2 SQIVND (reference sequence). The CDR3 has 14 amino acids. The CDR3 sequence: CASTIRGGSYGYTF. In DNA, the CDR3 is TGTGCCAGTACCATCAGAGGAGGGAGCTATGGCTACACCTTC. Using reference TRBV19 and TRBJ1-2 for the parts outside the CDR3, the full variable domain is DGGITQSPKYLFRKEGQNVTLSCEQNLNHDAMYWYRQDPGQGLRLIYYSQIVNDFQKGDIAEGYSVSREKKESFPLTVTSAQKNPTAFYLCASTIRGGSYGYTFGSGTRLTVV.